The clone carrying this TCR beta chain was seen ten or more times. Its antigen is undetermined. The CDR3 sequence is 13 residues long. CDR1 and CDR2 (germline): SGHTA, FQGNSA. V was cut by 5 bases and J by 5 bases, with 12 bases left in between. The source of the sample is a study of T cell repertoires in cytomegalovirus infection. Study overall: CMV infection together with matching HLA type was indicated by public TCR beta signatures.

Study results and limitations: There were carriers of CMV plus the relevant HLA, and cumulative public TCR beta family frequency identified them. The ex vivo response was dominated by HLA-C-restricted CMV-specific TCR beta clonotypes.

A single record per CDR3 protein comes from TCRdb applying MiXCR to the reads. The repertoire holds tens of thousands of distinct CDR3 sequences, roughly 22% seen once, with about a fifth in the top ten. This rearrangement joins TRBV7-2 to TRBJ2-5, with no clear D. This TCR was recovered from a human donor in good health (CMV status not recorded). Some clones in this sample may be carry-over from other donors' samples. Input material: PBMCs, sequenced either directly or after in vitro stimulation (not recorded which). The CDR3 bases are TGTGCCAGCAGCCCCCGGACGATGGAGACCCAGTACTTC. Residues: CASSPRTMETQYF.